The rows below give T cell receptor beta chains drawn from one sample of a study of CD8 T cells in Susac syndrome. Via MiXCR, TCRdb re-called the immunoSEQ multiplex PCR reads, giving one row per CDR3 protein. This table holds about 130,000 distinct CDR3 sequences, around 94% found once. The sample taken for sequencing was CD4+ T cells from PBMCs. Every receptor here comes from a human donor with multiple sclerosis. Both conserved end residues are part of each CDR3. D genes are given only for firm matches. Not every row has a clone size; where given, it reads once, few, many or a size class.

CDR3	DNA	D	V	size	J
CASSLGSGKLFF	TGTGCCAGCAGCTTGGGGTCCGGAAAACTGTTTTTT	NA	TRBV7-2	once	TRBJ1-4
CATSTNEWQYF	TGTGCCACCAGCACCAACGAGTGGCAGTATTTT	NA	TRBV15	NA	TRBJ2-3
CASSSLAGVSDTQYF	TGTGCCAGCAGCTCTCTAGCGGGGGTCTCAGATACGCAGTATTTT	TRBD2	TRBV7-2	NA	TRBJ2-3
CAKGTVYSNQPQHF	TGTGCCAAAGGGACAGTGTATAGCAATCAGCCCCAGCATTTT	TRBD1	TRBV2	NA	TRBJ1-5
CASGRGHSNQPQHF	TGTGCCAGTGGGCGGGGCCATAGCAATCAGCCCCAGCATTTT	NA	TRBV6-2/TRBV6-3	once	TRBJ1-5
CASSRGPMNTEAFF	TGTGCCAGCAGCCGGGGACCGATGAACACTGAAGCTTTCTTT	NA	TRBV7-2	NA	TRBJ1-1
CASSPGGTGNTIYF	TGTGCCAGCAGCCCGGGAGGGACTGGAAACACCATATATTTT	NA	TRBV6-6	NA	TRBJ1-3
CASSLQQARALSSSGANVLTF	TGCGCCAGCAGCTTGCAACAGGCTCGGGCTCTGAGCTCCTCTGGGGCCAACGTCCTGACTTTC	NA	TRBV5-1	NA	TRBJ2-6
CSAGPQDARANYGYTF	TGCAGTGCTGGACCACAGGACGCGAGAGCTAACTATGGCTACACCTTC	NA	TRBV20-1	NA	TRBJ1-2
CASSAGKSGRGETQYF	TGTGCCAGCAGCGCCGGGAAAAGCGGGAGAGGGGAGACCCAGTACTTC	TRBD2	TRBV25-1	NA	TRBJ2-5
CASSRGPNEQFF	TGTGCCAGCAGTCGAGGGCCCAATGAGCAGTTCTTC	NA	TRBV2	NA	TRBJ2-1
CASSSGLVNEQFF	TGCGCCAGCAGCTCCGGACTAGTGAATGAGCAGTTCTTC	TRBD2	TRBV5-1	NA	TRBJ2-1
CASSATGVAKNIQYF	TGTGCCAGTAGTGCGACAGGGGTAGCCAAAAACATTCAGTACTTC	TRBD1	TRBV19	once	TRBJ2-4
CACPGQGTHEGASGANVLTF	TGTGCCTGCCCCGGGCAGGGGACCCACGAGGGGGCCTCTGGGGCCAACGTCCTGACTTTC	TRBD1	TRBV30	NA	TRBJ2-6
CAIMGQGRETQYF	TGTGCCATCATGGGACAGGGAAGAGAGACCCAGTACTTC	TRBD1	TRBV10-3	NA	TRBJ2-5
CASSFGSGLPYEQYF	TGTGCCAGCAGTTTTGGGTCGGGTTTGCCCTACGAGCAGTACTTC	NA	TRBV12-3/TRBV12-4	NA	TRBJ2-7
CSARGVNKGDEQFF	TGCAGCGCTCGGGGGGTTAACAAGGGGGATGAGCAGTTCTTC	NA	TRBV29-1	NA	TRBJ2-1
CASISPGQGIYEQYF	TGTGCCAGCATCTCCCCGGGACAGGGAATCTACGAGCAGTACTTC	TRBD1	TRBV27	NA	TRBJ2-7
CASMELVNHEQYF	TGTGCCAGCATGGAACTGGTCAACCACGAGCAGTACTTC	NA	TRBV28	NA	TRBJ2-7
CSARDSTTPYNEQFF	TGCAGTGCTAGAGATTCCACGACACCCTACAATGAGCAGTTCTTC	NA	TRBV20-1	NA	TRBJ2-1
CSARTGGDGYTF	TGCAGTGCTAGGACAGGGGGGGACGGCTACACCTTC	TRBD1	TRBV20-1	NA	TRBJ1-2
CSPYRVGTDTQYF	TGCAGTCCCTACAGGGTAGGGACAGATACGCAGTATTTT	NA	TRBV20-1	NA	TRBJ2-3
CASSFRGWNQPQHF	TGTGCCAGCAGCTTCCGGGGGTGGAATCAGCCCCAGCATTTT	NA	TRBV5-6	NA	TRBJ1-5
CASRGAAEQYF	TGTGCCAGTCGTGGGGCGGCCGAGCAGTACTTC	NA	TRBV18	NA	TRBJ2-7
CASSSVLWRDEQFF	TGTGCCAGCAGCTCCGTTTTATGGCGCGATGAGCAGTTCTTC	NA	TRBV7-6	NA	TRBJ2-1
CASSTRTITDTQYF	TGTGCCAGCAGTACCCGGACAATCACAGATACGCAGTATTTT	NA	TRBV2	NA	TRBJ2-3
CAINRQGAMDTGELFF	TGTGCCATCAATAGGCAGGGGGCAATGGACACCGGGGAGCTGTTTTTT	TRBD1	TRBV10-3	NA	TRBJ2-2
CASSGVPGGQPQHF	TGTGCCAGCAGTGGTGTTCCGGGAGGTCAGCCCCAGCATTTT	NA	TRBV25-1	NA	TRBJ1-5
CAWRNLAGSETQYF	TGTGCCTGGAGGAATCTAGCCGGTTCTGAGACCCAGTACTTC	NA	TRBV30	NA	TRBJ2-5
CAWSGRGGVGTEAFF	TGTGCCTGGAGTGGCCGAGGGGGCGTAGGCACTGAAGCTTTCTTT	TRBD1	TRBV30	NA	TRBJ1-1
CASSQVQGSGYTF	TGTGCCAGCAGCCAAGTCCAGGGAAGTGGCTACACCTTC	NA	TRBV14	NA	TRBJ1-2
CASSYTGGGGELFF	TGTGCCAGCAGTTACACGGGGGGGGGCGGGGAGCTGTTTTTT	TRBD2	TRBV6-5	NA	TRBJ2-2
CSVGDSDQPQHF	TGCAGCGTCGGAGATTCCGATCAGCCCCAGCATTTT	NA	TRBV29-1	once	TRBJ1-5
CSVLTGYEQYF	TGCAGCGTCCTGACAGGGTACGAGCAGTACTTC	TRBD1	TRBV29-1	NA	TRBJ2-7
CASSLPGANEQFF	TGTGCCAGCAGTTTACCGGGAGCGAATGAGCAGTTCTTC	NA	TRBV27	NA	TRBJ2-1
CSAPSGATSNYGYTF	TGCAGTGCTCCCTCCGGGGCTACCTCTAACTATGGCTACACCTTC	NA	TRBV20-1	NA	TRBJ1-2
CASSISAGGFGNQPQHF	TGTGCCAGTAGTATCTCGGCAGGGGGCTTTGGTAATCAGCCCCAGCATTTT	TRBD1	TRBV19	NA	TRBJ1-5
CASSQGGGSTYEQYF	TGCGCCAGCAGCCAAGGGGGCGGGTCTACCTACGAGCAGTACTTC	NA	TRBV4-1	few	TRBJ2-7
CASSQGAGTSGSSYEQYF	TGCGCCAGCAGCCAAGGAGCCGGGACTAGCGGGAGTTCCTACGAGCAGTACTTC	TRBD2	TRBV4-1	few	TRBJ2-7
CRAEDRRGTEAFF	TGCAGGGCGGAGGATCGCCGGGGCACTGAAGCTTTCTTT	NA	TRBV29-1	NA	TRBJ1-1
CASSYPGQGGTEAFF	TGTGCCAGCAGTTACCCGGGACAGGGAGGAACTGAAGCTTTCTTT	TRBD1	TRBV6-6	NA	TRBJ1-1